This T cell receptor beta chain was sequenced in a study of HIV-infected children after antiretroviral therapy interruption. Unique molecular identifiers were included in an RNA-based 3' RACE TCR library. TCRdb re-analysed the 3' RACE reads in MiXCR, keeping a single row per CDR3 protein. The table includes about 40,000 distinct CDR3 sequences, over 6% detected once. This clonotype was recorded at least ten times. The treatment here: PENTA 11 planned treatment interruption arm or continuous ART arm. CDR1 and CDR2 (germline): LNHDA, SQIVND (reference sequence). V trimming: 4 bases; J trimming: 3 bases; junction bases outside the gene matches: 6. CDR3 size: 15 residues.

The clonotype comes from a pool of human donors with HIV. This chain connects TRBV19 to TRBJ2-7, with TRBD1 identical over 10 bases. This sample comprised CD45RA+ CD4+ T cells from PBMCs, pooled from several time points, obtained from a donor given antiretroviral therapy, either interrupted or continuous. The subset here: naive CD4+ CD45RA+ CD45RO- T cells. The CDR3 sequence: CASSRQGAVNYEQYF. CDR3 DNA: TGTGCCAGTAGTAGACAGGGGGCGGTCAACTACGAGCAGTACTTC.